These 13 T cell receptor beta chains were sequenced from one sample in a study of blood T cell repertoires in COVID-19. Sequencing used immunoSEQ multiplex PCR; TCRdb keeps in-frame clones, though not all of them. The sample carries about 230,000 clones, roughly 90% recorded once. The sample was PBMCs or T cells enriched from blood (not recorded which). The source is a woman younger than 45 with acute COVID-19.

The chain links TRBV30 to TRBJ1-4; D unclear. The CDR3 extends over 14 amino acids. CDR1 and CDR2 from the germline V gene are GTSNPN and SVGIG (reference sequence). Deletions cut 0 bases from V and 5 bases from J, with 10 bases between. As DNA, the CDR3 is TGTGCCTGGAGTGTATTGTCGGGAAATGAAAAACTGTTTTTT. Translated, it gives CAWSVLSGNEKLFF.

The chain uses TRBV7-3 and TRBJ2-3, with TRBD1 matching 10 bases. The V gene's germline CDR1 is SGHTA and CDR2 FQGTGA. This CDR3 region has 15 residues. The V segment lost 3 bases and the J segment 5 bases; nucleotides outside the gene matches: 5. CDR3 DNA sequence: TGTGCCAGCAGCTTGCGACAGGGGGCGGTAGATACGCAGTATTTT. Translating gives CASSLRQGAVDTQYF.

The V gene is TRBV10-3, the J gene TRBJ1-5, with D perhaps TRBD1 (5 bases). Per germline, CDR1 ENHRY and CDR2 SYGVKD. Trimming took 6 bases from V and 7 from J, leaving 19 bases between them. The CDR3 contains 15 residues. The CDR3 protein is CAISATGTVSQPQHF. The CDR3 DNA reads TGTGCCATCAGCGCGACCGGGACTGTATCGCAGCCCCAGCATTTT.

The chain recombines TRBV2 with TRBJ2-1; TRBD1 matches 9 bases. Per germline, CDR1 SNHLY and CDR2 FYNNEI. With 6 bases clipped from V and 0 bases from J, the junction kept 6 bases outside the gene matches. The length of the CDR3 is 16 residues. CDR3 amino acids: CASRGQGPSSYNEQFF. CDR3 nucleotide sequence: TGTGCCAGCAGGGGACAGGGCCCGAGCTCCTACAATGAGCAGTTCTTC.

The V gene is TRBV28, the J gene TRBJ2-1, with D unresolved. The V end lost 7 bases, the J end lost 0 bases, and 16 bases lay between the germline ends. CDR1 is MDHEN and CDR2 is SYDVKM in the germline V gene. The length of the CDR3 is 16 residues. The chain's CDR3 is CASTQGTLGSYNEQFF. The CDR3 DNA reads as TGTGCCAGCACCCAAGGAACGCTAGGCTCCTACAATGAGCAGTTCTTC.

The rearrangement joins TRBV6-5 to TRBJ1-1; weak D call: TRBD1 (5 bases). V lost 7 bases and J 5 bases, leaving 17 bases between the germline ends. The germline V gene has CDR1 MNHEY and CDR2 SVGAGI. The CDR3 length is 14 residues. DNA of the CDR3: TGTGCCAGCACCGGGACTTTTGAGGGGACTGAAGCTTTCTTT. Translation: CASTGTFEGTEAFF.

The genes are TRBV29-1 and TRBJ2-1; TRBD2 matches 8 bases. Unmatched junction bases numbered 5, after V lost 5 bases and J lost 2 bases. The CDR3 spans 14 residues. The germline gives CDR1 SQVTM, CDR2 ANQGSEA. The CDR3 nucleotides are TGCAGCGTTCAGGGTAGCGGGACCTACAATGAGCAGTTCTTC. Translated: CSVQGSGTYNEQFF.

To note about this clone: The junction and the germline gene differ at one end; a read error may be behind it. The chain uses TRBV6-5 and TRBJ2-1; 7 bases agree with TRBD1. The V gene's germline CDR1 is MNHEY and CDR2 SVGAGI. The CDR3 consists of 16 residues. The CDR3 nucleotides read TGTGCCAGCACTTACAGCGCAGGGGGAACCTACAATGAGCAGTTCTTC. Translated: CASTYSAGGTYNEQFF.

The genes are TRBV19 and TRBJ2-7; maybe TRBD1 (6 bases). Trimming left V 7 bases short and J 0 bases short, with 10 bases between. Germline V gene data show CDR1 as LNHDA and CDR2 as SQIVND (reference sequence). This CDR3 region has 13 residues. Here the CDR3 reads CASNHRDSYEQYF. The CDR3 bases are TGTGCCAGTAATCACAGGGACTCCTACGAGCAGTACTTC.

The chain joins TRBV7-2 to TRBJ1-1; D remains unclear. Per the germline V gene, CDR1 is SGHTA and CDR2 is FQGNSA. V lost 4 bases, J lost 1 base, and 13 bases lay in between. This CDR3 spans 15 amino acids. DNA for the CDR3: TGTGCCAGCAGCTCCGTCGAGGCTGGGAACACTGAAGCTTTCTTT. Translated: CASSSVEAGNTEAFF.

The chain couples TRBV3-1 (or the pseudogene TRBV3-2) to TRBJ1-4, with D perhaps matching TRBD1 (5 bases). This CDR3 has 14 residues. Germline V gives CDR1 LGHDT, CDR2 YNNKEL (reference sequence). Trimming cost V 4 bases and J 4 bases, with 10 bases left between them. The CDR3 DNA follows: TGTGCCAGCAGCCGGACACGACTTAATGAAAAACTGTTTTTT. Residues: CASSRTRLNEKLFF.

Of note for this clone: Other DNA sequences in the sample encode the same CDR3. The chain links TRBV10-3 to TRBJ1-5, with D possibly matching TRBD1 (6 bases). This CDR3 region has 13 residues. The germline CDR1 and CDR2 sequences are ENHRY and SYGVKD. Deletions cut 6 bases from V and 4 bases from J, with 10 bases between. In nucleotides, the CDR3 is TGTGCCATCAGGACAGGTGATAATCAGCCCCAGCATTTT. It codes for CAIRTGDNQPQHF.

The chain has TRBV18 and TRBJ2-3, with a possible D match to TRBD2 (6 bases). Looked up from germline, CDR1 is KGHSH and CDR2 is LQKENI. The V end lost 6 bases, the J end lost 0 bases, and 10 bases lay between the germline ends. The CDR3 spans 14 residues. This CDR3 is CASSAGLSTDTQYF. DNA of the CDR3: TGTGCCAGCTCTGCCGGACTAAGCACAGATACGCAGTATTTT.